This T cell receptor (beta chain) emerged from a study of neurological immune-mediated disorders (dated by TCRdb to the late 2010s). With respect to the entire study: Using UMI-based sequencing, the study compared peripheral blood TCR-beta repertoires from patients with HTLV-I-associated myelopathy (HAM/TSP), patients with multiple sclerosis, and healthy controls. Longitudinal HAM/TSP and healthy donors had 3 time-points each (about 3-45 month intervals). The 100 to 110 TCR-beta libraries covered PBMC samples along with longitudinal samples, technical triplicates, and paired sorted CD4+ and CD8+ T-cell subsets. Of the roughly 68 subjects in the cohort, about 14 were HAM/TSP patients, roughly 35 were multiple sclerosis patients, and around 20 were healthy controls. Overall results and qualifications from the work: TCR clonal expansion was highest in HAM/TSP patients and lowest in MS patients, with MS patients falling below even healthy controls. No identical CDR3 amino acid sequences were found to be shared among expanded clones across subjects, suggesting that TCR-beta repertoires were private in all groups.

This clonotype appeared many times. The antigen it recognizes is unknown. No per-base quality is available; no much larger clone lies one base away. Reading the label with the study, this specimen's time point is: longitudinal time-point 1 (baseline). Unsorted PBMC libraries were generated from 2 million PBMCs stored in RNAlater at -80 °C until RNA extraction. Peripheral blood was subjected to Ficoll-Hypaque density gradient centrifugation to isolate PBMCs, which were then cryopreserved in liquid nitrogen. V is reduced by 8 bases and J by 6 bases, leaving a spacing of 17 bases between them. From the cysteine through the phenylalanine, the CDR3 covers 13 amino acids. Only CDR3 DNA remains: 39 bases, in frame from the first base. CDR1 and CDR2 were assigned from the germline V gene as SGHDT and YYEEEE. To synthesize cDNA, template-switch 5'RACE was performed with a primer carrying a 10-nucleotide random unique molecular identifier so that each TCR transcript was tagged. Every sequencing run covered 15-18 subjects and yielded more than 180 million TCR-beta sequences. The RNeasy kit was used for extraction of total RNA. TCR-beta VDJ regions were amplified with primers for the TCR constant region and the 5'RACE anchor, using the KAPA Real-time Library Amplification kit. A first PCR added sample indexes and Illumina adaptors, after which a second PCR increased the library yield. After Ampure bead purification, the roughly 650 bp TCR product was size-selected on a 2% E-gel SizeSelection system. Library quality was checked on a Bioanalyzer, concentration was measured with Qubit, and libraries were quantified with the Kapa Library Quantification kit before pooling. An Illumina HiSeq 2500 sequenced the libraries paired-end 2 x 150 bp. To increase sequence diversity, roughly 24-32% phiX was spiked into each library pool. The original methods were these. Quality-filtered reads were processed with the UMI-based MiGEC pipeline, and over 85% of raw TCR sequences were removed by the MiGEC pipeline during error correction. IMGT germline references were used for alignment of VDJ genes, and clonotypes were defined by a unique CDR3 amino acid sequence together with V-J genes. VDJtools evaluated clonal expansion, Shannon diversity and CDR3 relatedness (CalcPairwiseDistances, ClusterSamples); CLCbio workbench built phylogenetic trees. Expanded clones were defined as having at least 8 unique UMIs, based on coefficient-of-variation modelling across technical triplicates. Through fastp at Q25 and MiXCR, TCRdb rebuilt clones from the public reads, retaining in-frame beta chains. Merged by CDR3 protein, the rows form single entries marked with the most common genes and DNA. It is TCRdb's table, rather than the study itself, that gives the V and J calls and clone size. Recorded for this sample are 55,000 to 70,000 distinct CDR3 sequences; about 10% of them occurred a single time. The ten largest clones represent around 6.7% of the sample.

The TCR was taken from a male donor with HTLV-1-associated myelopathy (HAM/TSP). The sequenced sample was PBMCs. The rearrangement joined TRBV5-6 to TRBJ2-5; the D gene may be TRBD1 or TRBD2, since each aligns over 6 bases. CDR3 loop: CASGGGVGKTQYF. The base sequence is TGTGCCAGTGGGGGCGGGGTCGGAAAGACCCAGTACTTC.